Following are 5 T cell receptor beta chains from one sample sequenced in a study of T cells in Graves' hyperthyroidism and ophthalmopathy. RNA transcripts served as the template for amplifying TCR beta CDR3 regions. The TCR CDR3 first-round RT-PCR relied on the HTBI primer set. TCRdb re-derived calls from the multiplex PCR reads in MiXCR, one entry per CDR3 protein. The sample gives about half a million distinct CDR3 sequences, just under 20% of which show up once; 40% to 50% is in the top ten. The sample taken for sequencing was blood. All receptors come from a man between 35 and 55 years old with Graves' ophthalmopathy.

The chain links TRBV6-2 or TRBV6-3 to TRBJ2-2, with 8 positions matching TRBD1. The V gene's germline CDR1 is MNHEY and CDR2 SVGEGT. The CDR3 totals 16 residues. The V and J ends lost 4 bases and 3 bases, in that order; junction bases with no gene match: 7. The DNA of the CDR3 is TGTGCCAGCAGTTCCTCCGGGACAGGTTACACCGGGGAGCTGTTTTTT. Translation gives CASSSSGTGYTGELFF.

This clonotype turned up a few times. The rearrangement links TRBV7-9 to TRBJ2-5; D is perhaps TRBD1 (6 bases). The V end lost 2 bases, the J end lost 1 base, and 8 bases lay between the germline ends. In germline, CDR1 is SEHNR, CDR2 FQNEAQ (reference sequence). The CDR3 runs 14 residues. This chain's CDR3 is CASSLQGPQETQYF. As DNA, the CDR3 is TGTGCCAGCAGCTTACAGGGGCCCCAAGAGACCCAGTACTTC. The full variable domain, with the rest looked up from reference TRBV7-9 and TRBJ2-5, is DTGVSQNPRHKITKRGQNVTFRCDPISEHNRLYWYRQTLGQGPEFLTYFQNEAQLEKSRLLSDRFSAERPKGSFSTLEIQRTEQGDSAMYLCASSLQGPQETQYFGPGTRLLVL.

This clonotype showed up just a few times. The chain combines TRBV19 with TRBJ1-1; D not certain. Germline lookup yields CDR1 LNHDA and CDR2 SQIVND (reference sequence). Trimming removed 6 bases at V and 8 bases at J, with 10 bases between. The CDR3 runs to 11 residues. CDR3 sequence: CASRRPGEAFF. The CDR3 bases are TGTGCCAGTAGAAGACCGGGCGAAGCTTTCTTT.

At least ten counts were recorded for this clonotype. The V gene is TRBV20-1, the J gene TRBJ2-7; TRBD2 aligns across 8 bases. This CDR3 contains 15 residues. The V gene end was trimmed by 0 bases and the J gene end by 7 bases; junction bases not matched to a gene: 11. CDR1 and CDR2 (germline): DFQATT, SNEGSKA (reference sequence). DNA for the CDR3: TGCAGTGCTAGAGATTCGGCTAGCGGGCATCAGGAGCAGTACTTC. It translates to CSARDSASGHQEQYF.

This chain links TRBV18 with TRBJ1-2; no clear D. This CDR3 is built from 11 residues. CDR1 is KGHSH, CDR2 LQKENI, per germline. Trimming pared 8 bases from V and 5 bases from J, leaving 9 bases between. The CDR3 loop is CASRYEYGYTF. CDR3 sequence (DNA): TGTGCCAGCCGGTACGAGTATGGCTACACCTTC.